Following are 4 T cell receptor beta chains from one sample sequenced in a study of Ad26.COV2.S vaccination and SARS-CoV-2 variants. Treatment denoted: roughly 18 received Ad26.COV2.S at low or high dose, single or two shots; roughly five received placebo; per-sample allocation not given. Vaccine and placebo recipients were sampled on day 63 after the first injection. TCRdb's table, derived via immunoSEQ multiplex PCR, lists solely in-frame clones and lacks some. Of 400,000 to 450,000 clones in the sample, over 80% were seen once. The source material was peripheral blood, sampled in a trial of Ad26.COV2.S vaccine versus placebo. The receptors were gathered from a person between 18 and 60 years old who received the Ad26.COV2.S COVID-19 vaccine or a placebo.

The CDR3, as DNA: TGTGCCAGCAGCTACGACAGGCGTTTGAGCTCCTACGAGCAGTACTTC. Amino acids: CASSYDRRLSSYEQYF. This sequence joins TRBV7-2 and TRBJ2-7; D is perhaps TRBD1 (6 bases). Germline assignment: CDR1 SGHTA and CDR2 FQGNSA. The ends were cut back, 4 bases at V and 0 bases at J, with 16 bases in the middle. The CDR3 is 16 amino acids.

The chain is built from TRBV5-4 and TRBJ1-2, with D unresolved. Germline V gene data show CDR1 as SGHNT and CDR2 as YYREEE (reference sequence). The CDR3 totals 15 residues. Trimming removed 3 bases at V and 2 bases at J, with 14 bases between. In nucleotides, the CDR3 is TGTGCCAGCAGCTCCTGGACGGATCGAAACTATGGCTACACCTTC. Encoded protein: CASSSWTDRNYGYTF.

J is TRBJ2-4 and V is TRBV9, with a weak D call TRBD1 (6 bases). The CDR3 extends over 18 amino acids. Trimming left V 4 bases short and J 1 base short, with 21 bases between. Per germline, CDR1 SGDLS and CDR2 YYNGEE. In DNA, the CDR3 is TGTGCCAGCAGCCGGACCTTACAGGGTGAGGCGGCCAAAAACATTCAGTACTTC. Translating it yields CASSRTLQGEAAKNIQYF.

V is TRBV4-2 and J is TRBJ1-2; unclear D gene. V dropped 0 bases and J dropped 7 bases, with 18 bases sitting between them. CDR1 and CDR2 from the germline V gene are LGHNA and YNFKEQ. The CDR3 has 16 amino acids. CDR3 residues: CASSQDRSEWAAGYTF. CDR3 coding DNA: TGTGCCAGCAGCCAAGATCGTTCCGAGTGGGCGGCTGGCTACACCTTC.